A single TCR beta chain is shown here with its context. The junction shows a germline mismatch at one end, possibly a read error. The CDR3 loop spans 13 amino acids. Germline-derived CDR1 and CDR2 are MRHNA and SNTAGT. TCRdb recomputed calls from the RT-PCR reads with MiXCR, one row per CDR3 protein. Of about 680,000 distinct CDR3 sequences detected, about 14% appear once; the ten largest clones hold roughly 3.9%. This TCR was recovered from a female donor in good health, serving as a healthy control. The sample consisted of memory CD4+ T cells from blood. This chain connects TRBV6-4 to TRBJ1-1; tentative D call: TRBD1 (5 bases). The CDR3 nucleotides are TGTACCAGCAGTGGACAAGCGAACACTGAAGCTTTCTTT. Its protein product is CTSSGQANTEAFF.